This TCR beta chain is drawn from a study of OX40 agonist ivuxolimab in advanced cancers. Concerning this clone itself: Its antigen is undetermined.

CDR3 length equals 18 residues. V lost 5 bases and J lost 0; bases outside the gene matches: 10. Germline V CDR1 and CDR2: LNHDA, SQIVND (reference sequence). Any history of autoimmune disease or systemic immunosuppression disqualified patients. With baseline, cycle 4 day 1, and cycle 7 day 1 as timepoints, blood was sampled. Study-level points and caveats: The antigens recognized by the expanded peripheral T cells, that is their antigen specificity, were not determined.

Repertoires were generated with immunoSEQ multiplex PCR, while TCRdb's copy carries only in-frame clones and drops some. The table has some 35,000 clones, 60% to 85% seen once; the top ten hold approximately 9.8%. V gene TRBV19 combines with J gene TRBJ2-6; 7 bases agree with TRBD1. Sequenced material: CD4+ or CD8+ T cells sorted from blood, taken in a trial of the OX40 agonist ivuxolimab. This clonotype was sampled from an adult with an advanced solid tumor such as melanoma, head and neck, liver or kidney cancer. The CDR3 here is CASSPTRTGSSGANVLTF. DNA for the CDR3: TGTGCCAGTAGTCCTACTCGGACAGGCAGCTCTGGGGCCAACGTCCTGACTTTC.